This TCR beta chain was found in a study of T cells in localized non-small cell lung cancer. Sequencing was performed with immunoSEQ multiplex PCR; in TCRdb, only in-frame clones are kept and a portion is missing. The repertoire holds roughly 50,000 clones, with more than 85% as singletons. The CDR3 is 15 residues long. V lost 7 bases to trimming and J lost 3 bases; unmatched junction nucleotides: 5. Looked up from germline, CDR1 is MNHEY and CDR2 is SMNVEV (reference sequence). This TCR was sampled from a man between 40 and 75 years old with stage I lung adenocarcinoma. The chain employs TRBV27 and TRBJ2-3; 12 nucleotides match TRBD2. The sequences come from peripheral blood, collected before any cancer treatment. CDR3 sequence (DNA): TGTGCCAGCACCACGACTAGCGGGAGTACAGATACGCAGTATTTT. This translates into CASTTTSGSTDTQYF.